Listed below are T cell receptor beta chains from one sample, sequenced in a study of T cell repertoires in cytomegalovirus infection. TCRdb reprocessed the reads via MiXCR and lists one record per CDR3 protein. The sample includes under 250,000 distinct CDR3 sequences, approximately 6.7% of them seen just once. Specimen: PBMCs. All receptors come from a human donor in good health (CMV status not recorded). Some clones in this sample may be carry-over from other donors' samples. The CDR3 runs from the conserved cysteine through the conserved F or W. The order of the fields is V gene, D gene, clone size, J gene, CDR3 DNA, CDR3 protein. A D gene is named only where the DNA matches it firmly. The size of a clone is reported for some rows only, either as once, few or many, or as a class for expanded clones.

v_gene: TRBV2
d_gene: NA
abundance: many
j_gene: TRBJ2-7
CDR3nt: TGTGCCAGCATCCCGGGGGCAGTTACCTACGAGCAGTACTTC
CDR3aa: CASIPGAVTYEQYF

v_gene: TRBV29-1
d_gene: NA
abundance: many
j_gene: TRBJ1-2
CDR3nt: TGCAGCGTTGCGGTCGGGTTAAGGGGAGGCTACACCTTC
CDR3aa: CSVAVGLRGGYTF

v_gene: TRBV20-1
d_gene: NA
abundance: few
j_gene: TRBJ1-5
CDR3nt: TGCAGTGCTAGTGAGGCTCAGGGCCGCAATCAGCCCCAGCATTTT
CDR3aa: CSASEAQGRNQPQHF

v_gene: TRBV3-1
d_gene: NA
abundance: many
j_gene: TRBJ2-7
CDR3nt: TGTGCCAGCAGCCAAGTGAACGAGCAGTACTTC
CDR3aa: CASSQVNEQYF

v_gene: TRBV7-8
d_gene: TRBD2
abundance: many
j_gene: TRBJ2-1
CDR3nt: TGTGCCAGCAGCACCCTGGGGGGGGGTTATGAGCAGTTCTTC
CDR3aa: CASSTLGGGYEQFF

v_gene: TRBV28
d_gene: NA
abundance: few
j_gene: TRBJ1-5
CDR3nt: TGTGCCAGCAGTTTAACCTTCCTGGGGGATCAGCCCCAGCATTTT
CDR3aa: CASSLTFLGDQPQHF

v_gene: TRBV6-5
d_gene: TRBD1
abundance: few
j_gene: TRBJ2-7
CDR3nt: TGTGCCAGCAGTACCCCCGGGACAGGGGGATACGAGCAGTACTTC
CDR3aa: CASSTPGTGGYEQYF

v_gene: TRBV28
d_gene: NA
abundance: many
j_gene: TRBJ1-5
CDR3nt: TGTGCCAGCAGCCCGCGGGTAGGGTATCAGCCCCAGCATTTT
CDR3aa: CASSPRVGYQPQHF

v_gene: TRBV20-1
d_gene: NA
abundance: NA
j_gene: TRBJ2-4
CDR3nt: TGCAGTGCTAGAGCGACGCCGGAGGTTCAGTACTTC
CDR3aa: CSARATPEVQYF

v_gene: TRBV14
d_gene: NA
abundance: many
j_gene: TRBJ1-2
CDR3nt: TGTGCCAGCAGCCAAGAGGAGAACTATGGCTACACCTTC
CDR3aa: CASSQEENYGYTF

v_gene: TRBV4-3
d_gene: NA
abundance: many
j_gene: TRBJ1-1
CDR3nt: TGCGCCAGCAGCCAAGATTTCAGTGCCGCTGAAGCTTTCTTT
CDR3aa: CASSQDFSAAEAFF

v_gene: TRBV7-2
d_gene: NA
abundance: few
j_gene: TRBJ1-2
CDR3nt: TGTGCCAGCAGCTTATCCGGGACGGCGAATGGCTACACCTTC
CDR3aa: CASSLSGTANGYTF

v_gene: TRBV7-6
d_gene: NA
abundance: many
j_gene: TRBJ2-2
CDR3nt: TGTGCCAGCAGCTTTGTGCTAGGTGGAACCGGGGAGCTGTTTTTT
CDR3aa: CASSFVLGGTGELFF

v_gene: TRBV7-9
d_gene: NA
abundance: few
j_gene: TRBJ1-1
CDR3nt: TGTGCCAGCAGCTTAGATCTGGGGAGCGCTGAAGCTTTCTTT
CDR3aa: CASSLDLGSAEAFF

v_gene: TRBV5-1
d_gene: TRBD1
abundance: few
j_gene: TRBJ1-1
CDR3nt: TGCGCCAGCAGCGGGGGGACAGGTTTGAACACTGAAGCTTTCTTT
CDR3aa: CASSGGTGLNTEAFF

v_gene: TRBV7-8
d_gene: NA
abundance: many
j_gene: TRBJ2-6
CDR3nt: TGTGCCAGCAGCCCTACCTCCGGCAGCGCATACTCTGGGGCCAACGTCCTGACTTTC
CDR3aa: CASSPTSGSAYSGANVLTF

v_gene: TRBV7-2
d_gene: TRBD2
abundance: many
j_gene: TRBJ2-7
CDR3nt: TGTGCCAGCAGCGGGACTAGCGATCTCTACGAGCAGTACTTC
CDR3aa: CASSGTSDLYEQYF

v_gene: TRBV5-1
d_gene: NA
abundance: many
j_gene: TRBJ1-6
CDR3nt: TGCGCCAGCAGCCCGGGGGAATCGCGGAATTCACCCCTCCACTTT
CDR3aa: CASSPGESRNSPLHF

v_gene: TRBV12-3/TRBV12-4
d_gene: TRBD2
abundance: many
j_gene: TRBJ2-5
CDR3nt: TGTGCCAGCAGTTTGGGACTAGCGGTAGAGTACTTC
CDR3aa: CASSLGLAVEYF

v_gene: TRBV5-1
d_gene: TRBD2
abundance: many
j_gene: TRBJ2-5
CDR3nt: TGCGCCAGCAGCCCGGGACTAGCGGGGGGCCAAGAGACCCAGTACTTC
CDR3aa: CASSPGLAGGQETQYF

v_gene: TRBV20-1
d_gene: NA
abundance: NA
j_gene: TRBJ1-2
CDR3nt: TGCAGTGCTAGTACGGCGGCGGTAAACTATGGCTACACCTTC
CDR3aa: CSASTAAVNYGYTF

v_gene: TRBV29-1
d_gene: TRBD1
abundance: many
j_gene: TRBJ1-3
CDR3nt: TGCAGCGTTGAAACGGGACAGGGACCCGGAAACACCATATATTTT
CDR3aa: CSVETGQGPGNTIYF

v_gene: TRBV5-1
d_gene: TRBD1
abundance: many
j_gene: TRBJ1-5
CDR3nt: TGCGCCAGCAGCTTGGGGGGACAGACGAATCAGCCCCAGCATTTT
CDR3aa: CASSLGGQTNQPQHF

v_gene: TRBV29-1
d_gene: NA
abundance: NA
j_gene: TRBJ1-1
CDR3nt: TGCAGCTCAACCTACAGGGACACTGAAGCTTTCTTT
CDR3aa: CSSTYRDTEAFF

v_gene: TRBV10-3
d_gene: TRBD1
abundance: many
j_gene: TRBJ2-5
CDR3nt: TGTGCCATCAGTGAAGGACAGGGGGCAGGTCTGGCGGAGACCCAGTACTTC
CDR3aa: CAISEGQGAGLAETQYF

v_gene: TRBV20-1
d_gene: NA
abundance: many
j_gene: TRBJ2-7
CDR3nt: TGCAGTGCTAGAGATCACCCCTCCAACTCCTACGAGCAGTACTTC
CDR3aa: CSARDHPSNSYEQYF

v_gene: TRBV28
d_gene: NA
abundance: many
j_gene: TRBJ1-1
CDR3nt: TGTGCCAGCAGACCCCTCGGAGGGCTCCTGAACACTGAAGCTTTCTTT
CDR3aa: CASRPLGGLLNTEAFF

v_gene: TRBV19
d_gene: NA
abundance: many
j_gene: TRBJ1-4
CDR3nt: TGTGCCAGTAGGATATTTGGTGAAAAACTGTTTTTT
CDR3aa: CASRIFGEKLFF

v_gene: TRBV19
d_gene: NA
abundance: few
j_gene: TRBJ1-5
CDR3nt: TGTGCCAGTGCGACCGATAGCAATCAGCCCCAGCATTTT
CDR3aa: CASATDSNQPQHF

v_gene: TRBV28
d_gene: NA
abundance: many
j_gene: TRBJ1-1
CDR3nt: TGTGCCAGCAGTTTCGCGGGGGGGCGGACTGAAGCTTTCTTT
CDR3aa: CASSFAGGRTEAFF

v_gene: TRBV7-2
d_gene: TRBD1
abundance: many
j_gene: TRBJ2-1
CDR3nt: TGTGCCAGCAGCCGACGGACAGGGCAGTTCTTC
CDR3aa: CASSRRTGQFF

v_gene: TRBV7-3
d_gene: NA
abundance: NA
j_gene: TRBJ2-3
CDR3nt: TGTGCCAGCAGCTTAGGAAGGCCTCCGGAGGGCGTTACGCAGTATTTT
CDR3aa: CASSLGRPPEGVTQYF

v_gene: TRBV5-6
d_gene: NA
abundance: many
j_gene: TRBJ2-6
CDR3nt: TGTGCCAGCAGCTTGTTGGGAGCTGGGGCCAACGTCCTGACTTTC
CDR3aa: CASSLLGAGANVLTF

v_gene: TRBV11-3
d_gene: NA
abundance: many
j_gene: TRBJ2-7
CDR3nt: TGTGCCAGCAGCCCCGGGACTGACCCCTACGAGCAGTACTTC
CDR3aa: CASSPGTDPYEQYF

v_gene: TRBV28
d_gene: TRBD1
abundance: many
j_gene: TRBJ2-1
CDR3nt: TGTGCCAGCACCTCGGACAGGGGGGTTCCCAATGAGCAGTTCTTC
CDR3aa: CASTSDRGVPNEQFF

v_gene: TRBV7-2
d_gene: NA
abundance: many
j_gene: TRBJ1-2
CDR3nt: TGTGCCAGCAGCTTAGGGTTGGCGGACAGTAACTATGGCTACACCTTC
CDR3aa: CASSLGLADSNYGYTF

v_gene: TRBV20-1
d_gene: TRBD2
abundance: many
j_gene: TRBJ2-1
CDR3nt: TGCAGTGTCGCAGGGCGGGGGGCCCAATGGGGGAATGAGCAGTTCTTC
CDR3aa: CSVAGRGAQWGNEQFF

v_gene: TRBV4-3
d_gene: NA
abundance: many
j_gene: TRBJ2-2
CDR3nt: TGCGCCAGCAGCCAAGATAGTACGACAGCTTTTGGGCGGGAGCTGTTTTTT
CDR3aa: CASSQDSTTAFGRELFF

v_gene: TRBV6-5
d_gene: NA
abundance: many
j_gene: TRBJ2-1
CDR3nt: TGTGCCAGCAGTTACTCTCCTGGTGGCGCCTACAATGAGCAGTTCTTC
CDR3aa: CASSYSPGGAYNEQFF